Given below is one T cell receptor (beta chain) in context. The data belong to a study of blood T cell repertoires in COVID-19. Study overall: Sites in the United States, Italy and Spain provided acute and convalescent COVID-19 samples. PBMCs, B-cell-depleted T cells, or T cells were the source of the cDNA or gDNA that made up the material.

In the original processing: The authors estimated nucleated cell counts from reference gene primer amplification. This table comes from immunoSEQ multiplex PCR, and its TCRdb copy is limited to in-frame clones, with some not included. That table furnishes V, J and clone size, whereas the DNA furnished D and trimming. Seen here are some 130,000 clones, about four fifths observed once, and the top ten hold 4%. This CDR3 is 22 amino acids long. Trimming left V 5 bases short and J 6 bases short, with 37 bases between. Germline-derived CDR1 and CDR2 are MDHEN and SYDVKM. Sample: peripheral blood. V gene TRBV28 combines with J gene TRBJ2-2; D may be TRBD1 or TRBD2 (12 bases each). This sequence was found in an elderly woman with acute or convalescent COVID-19. CDR3 nucleotide sequence: TGTGCCAGCAGTGCACGGGGACAGGGGGCGAGAGGACTAGCGGGATTTGCCGGGGAGCTGTTTTTT. It codes for CASSARGQGARGLAGFAGELFF.